These 17 T cell receptor beta chains were sequenced from one sample in a study of CD8 T cells in ankylosing spondylitis. TCRdb ran MiXCR on the 5' RACE reads and lists one entry per CDR3 protein. The profile shows 110,000 to 150,000 distinct CDR3 sequences, more than 7% of them singletons. The sequencing input was synovial fluid, either unsorted or a sorted T cell fraction (not recorded which). The source of these receptors is a male donor with ankylosing spondylitis.

This clonotype was observed many times. The J gene is TRBJ1-2, the V gene TRBV7-2; D is perhaps TRBD1 (5 bases). CDR1 is SGHTA, CDR2 FQGNSA, per germline. Trimming left V 4 bases short and J 5 bases short, with 14 bases between. The CDR3 totals 14 residues. CDR3 nucleotides: TGTGCCAGCAGCTCCTACGCTGGGGGTTATGGCTACACCTTC. Translation: CASSSYAGGYGYTF.

The chain couples TRBV9 to TRBJ2-5; 11 bases fit TRBD2. This CDR3 spans 16 amino acids. The J segment lost 2 bases and the V segment lost 0 bases, leaving 3 bases of the junction unmatched. Germline V CDR1 and CDR2: SGDLS, YYNGEE. The CDR3 region is CASSVGLAGGQETQYF. In DNA form, the CDR3 reads TGTGCCAGCAGCGTAGGGCTAGCGGGAGGTCAAGAGACCCAGTACTTC.

The V call is TRBV25-1, the J call TRBJ2-1, with D perhaps given as TRBD1 or TRBD2 (5 bases each). CDR3 length equals 15 residues. The V end was cut by 6 bases, the J end by 3 bases, with 15 bases between. CDR1 MGHDK and CDR2 SYGVNS come from the germline V gene. The CDR3 reads CASRGAGQGYNEQFF. As DNA, the CDR3 is TGTGCCAGCAGGGGAGCAGGGCAGGGCTACAATGAGCAGTTCTTC.

CDR3 region: CASSQVLSGTDTQYF. CDR3 bases: TGTGCCAGCAGCCAGGTACTATCTGGCACAGATACGCAGTATTTT. V and J are TRBV14 and TRBJ2-3; D remains ambiguous. The V end lost 3 bases, the J end lost 1 base, and 11 bases lay between the germline ends. The germline CDR1 and CDR2 sequences are SGHDN and FVKESK. This CDR3 has 15 residues.

This clonotype has at least ten counts. The chain couples TRBV7-2 to TRBJ2-5; D remains ambiguous. Trimming stripped 2 bases from V and 2 bases from J, with 6 bases between. The germline gives CDR1 SGHTA, CDR2 FQGNSA. This CDR3 has 13 amino acids. The CDR3 sequence: CASSLNRQETQYF. The CDR3 DNA reads as TGTGCCAGCAGCTTAAACCGACAAGAGACCCAGTACTTC.

This clonotype has at least ten counts. The chain couples TRBV20-1 to TRBJ2-1, with 8 positions matching TRBD2. With 3 bases clipped from V and 12 bases from J, the junction kept 7 bases outside the gene matches. The CDR3 covers 12 residues. Germline V gene lookup returns CDR1 DFQATT and CDR2 SNEGSKA (reference sequence). For the CDR3, the DNA is TGCAGTGCTAGGGGAACGGGAGGGGGGCAGTTCTTC. Its protein product is CSARGTGGGQFF.

This clonotype was seen ten or more times. The chain carries TRBV3-1 and TRBJ1-3; D is uncertain. Between the trimmed V and J ends, which lost 0 bases and 4 bases, there was a span of 10 bases. The CDR3 consists of 15 residues. From germline, CDR1 is LGHDT and CDR2 YNNKEL (reference sequence). The DNA for the CDR3 is TGTGCCAGCAGCCAAGAGACGGGAATCGGAAACACCATATATTTT. This translates into CASSQETGIGNTIYF.

This clonotype occurred many times. The chain links TRBV12-3 or TRBV12-4 to TRBJ2-4, with no clear D. The CDR3 has 13 residues. Trimming stripped 6 bases from V and 1 base from J, with 7 bases between. CDR3 nucleotide sequence: TGTGCCAGCAGGGACCTTGCCAAAAACATTCAGTACTTC. Translating gives CASRDLAKNIQYF.

This chain uses TRBV15 with TRBJ1-1; D is possibly TRBD1 (5 bases). Trimming took 0 bases from V and 12 from J, leaving 8 bases between them. Germline V gene lookup returns CDR1 LNHNV and CDR2 YYDKDF (reference sequence). This CDR3 region has 11 residues. CDR3 protein: CATSREGGTFF. The CDR3 DNA reads TGTGCCACCAGCAGAGAGGGGGGAACTTTCTTT. Full variable domain (outside the CDR3, taken from reference TRBV15 and TRBJ1-1): DAMVIQNPRYQVTQFGKPVTLSCSQTLNHNVMYWYQQKSSQAPKLLFHYYDKDFNNEADTPDNFQSRRPNTSFCFLDIRSPGLGDTAMYLCATSREGGTFFGQGTRLTVV.

This clonotype was counted only a few times. V usage is TRBV24-1 and J usage is TRBJ2-3; TRBD2 agrees at 16 bases. V was clipped by 2 bases and J by 2 bases; unmatched bases: 12. Germline V lookup: CDR1 KGHDR, CDR2 SFDVKD. This CDR3 has 21 residues. The CDR3: CATSDSRTGTSGRALTDTQYF. The CDR3 DNA reads as TGTGCCACCAGTGATTCCCGAACCGGGACTAGCGGGAGGGCGCTCACAGATACGCAGTATTTT.

The chain employs TRBV3-1 and TRBJ2-3; D may correspond to TRBD1 or TRBD2 (6 bases each). Trimming shortened V by 3 bases and J by 6 bases, and 10 bases separated the two germline ends. Germline V CDR1 and CDR2: LGHDT, YNNKEL (reference sequence). CDR3 length equals 13 residues. CDR3 sequence reads: CASSQTGADTQYF. CDR3 sequence (DNA): TGTGCCAGCAGCCAGACGGGGGCGGATACGCAGTATTTT.

This clonotype was detected many times. The chain joins TRBV20-1 to TRBJ2-5; 12 bases line up with TRBD2. Losses at the gene ends were 6 bases for V and 5 bases for J; bases not matched to a gene: 10. Germline V CDR1 and CDR2: DFQATT, SNEGSKA (reference sequence). CDR3 length equals 15 residues. The CDR3 region is CSARPSGRASETQYF. CDR3 coding DNA: TGCAGTGCCCGACCTAGCGGGAGGGCCAGCGAGACCCAGTACTTC.

Many counts were recorded for this clonotype. The V and J genes are TRBV7-2 and TRBJ1-5, with 8 bases that match TRBD1. CDR1 and CDR2 from the germline V gene are SGHTA and FQGNSA. The V and J ends lost 5 bases and 7 bases, in that order; junction bases with no gene match: 7. This CDR3 has 14 amino acids. CDR3: CASSPGTGGQPQHF. CDR3 DNA: TGTGCCAGCAGCCCTGGGACAGGAGGGCAGCCCCAGCATTTT.

This clonotype was detected a few times. The V call is TRBV6-1, the J call TRBJ1-3; D gene ambiguous. Germline V gene data show CDR1 as MNHNS and CDR2 as SASEGT. The CDR3 has 12 residues. Trimming removed 6 bases at V and 3 bases at J, with 6 bases between. This CDR3 is CASSPLGNTIYF. The CDR3 region has the DNA TGTGCCAGCAGCCCACTTGGAAACACCATATATTTT.

This clonotype was counted only a few times. The rearrangement uses TRBV20-1 and TRBJ1-2; D ambiguous. V was cut by 1 base and J by 4 bases, with 13 bases left in between. The germline V gene encodes CDR1 DFQATT and CDR2 SNEGSKA (reference sequence). The CDR3 totals 14 residues. CDR3 DNA: TGCAGTGCTAGAGGCTTCGCGGGCCTCTATGGCTACACCTTC. Protein: CSARGFAGLYGYTF.

The table lists this clonotype with a few counts. The rearrangement joins TRBV2 to TRBJ2-5, with D perhaps being TRBD1 or TRBD2 (6 bases each). From germline, CDR1 is SNHLY and CDR2 FYNNEI. This CDR3 contains 13 residues. V lost 8 bases and J 7 bases, leaving 17 bases between the germline ends. The CDR3 protein is CASVVGGGGTQYF. The CDR3 DNA follows: TGTGCCAGCGTCGTCGGAGGGGGAGGGACCCAGTACTTC.

There are many counts of this clonotype. The V gene is TRBV7-9, the J gene TRBJ2-1; D unresolved. Trimming pared 8 bases from V and 5 bases from J, leaving 7 bases between. Germline CDR1 is SEHNR and CDR2 is FQNEAQ (reference sequence). The length of the CDR3 is 11 residues. The DNA for the CDR3 is TGTGCCAGCCAAAGAGACAATGAGCAGTTCTTC. This codes for CASQRDNEQFF.